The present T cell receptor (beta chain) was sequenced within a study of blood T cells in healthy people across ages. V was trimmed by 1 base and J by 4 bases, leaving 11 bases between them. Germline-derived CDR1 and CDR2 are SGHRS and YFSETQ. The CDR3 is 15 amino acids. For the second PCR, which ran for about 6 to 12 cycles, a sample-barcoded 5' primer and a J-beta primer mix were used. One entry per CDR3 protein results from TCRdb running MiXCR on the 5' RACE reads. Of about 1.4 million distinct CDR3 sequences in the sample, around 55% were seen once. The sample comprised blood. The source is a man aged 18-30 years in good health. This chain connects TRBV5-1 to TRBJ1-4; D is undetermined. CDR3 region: CASSLSRANNEKLFF. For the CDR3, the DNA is TGCGCCAGCAGCTTGTCTCGGGCAAATAATGAAAAACTGTTTTTT.